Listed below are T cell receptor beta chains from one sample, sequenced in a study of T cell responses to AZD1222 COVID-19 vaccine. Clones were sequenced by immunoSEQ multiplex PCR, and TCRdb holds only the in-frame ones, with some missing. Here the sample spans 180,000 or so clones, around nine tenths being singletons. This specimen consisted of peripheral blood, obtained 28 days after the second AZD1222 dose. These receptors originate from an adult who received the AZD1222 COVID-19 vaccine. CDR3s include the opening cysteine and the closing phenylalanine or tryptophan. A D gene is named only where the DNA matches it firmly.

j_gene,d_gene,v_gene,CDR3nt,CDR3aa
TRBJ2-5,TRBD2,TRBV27,TGTGCCAGCAGTTTTGATGGGGGGGGAGAGACCCAGTACTTC,CASSFDGGGETQYF
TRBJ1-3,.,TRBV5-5,TGTGCCAGCAGCTTGGTCGTATTCGGAAACACCATATATTTT,CASSLVVFGNTIYF
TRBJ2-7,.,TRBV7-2,TGTGCCAGCAGCATAATCGTCTCCTACGAGCAGTACTTC,CASSIIVSYEQYF
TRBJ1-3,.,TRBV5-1,TGCGCCAGCAGCTTGGACACGAAAGGAAACACCATATATTTT,CASSLDTKGNTIYF
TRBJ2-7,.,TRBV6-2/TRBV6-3,TGTGCCAGCAGTTACGGTGGAGGGCCCGAGCAGTACTTC,CASSYGGGPEQYF
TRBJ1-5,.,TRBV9,TGTGCCAGCAGCCCCGAGGTCTATAGCAATCAGCCCCAGCATTTT,CASSPEVYSNQPQHF
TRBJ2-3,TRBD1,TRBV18,TGTGCCAGCTCACTGTCGACAGGGGAGAGCGCAGATACGCAGTATTTT,CASSLSTGESADTQYF
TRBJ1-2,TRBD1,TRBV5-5,TGTGCCAGCAGCTGGGACAGCACCTATGGCTACACCTTC,CASSWDSTYGYTF
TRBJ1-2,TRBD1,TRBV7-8,TGTGCCAGCAGTTTGGGACAGGGTGTCGGAGGCTACACCTTC,CASSLGQGVGGYTF
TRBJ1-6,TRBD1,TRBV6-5,TGTGCCAGCAGTTCCCTTGGGACAGGGATTAGTTCACCCCTCCACTTT,CASSSLGTGISSPLHF
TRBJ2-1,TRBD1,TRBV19,TGTGCCAGTAGTACACCGACAGGGATTGGGGAAACACCCTCCTTGGAAACAATGGATAATGAGCAGTTCTTC,CASSTPTGIGETPSLETMDNEQFF
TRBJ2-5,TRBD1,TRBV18,TGTGCCAGCTCACCGGGACAGCAAGAGACCCAGTACTTC,CASSPGQQETQYF
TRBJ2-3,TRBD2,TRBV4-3,TGCGCCAGCAGCCAAGAGGGACTAGCGGGAGATACGCAGTATTTT,CASSQEGLAGDTQYF
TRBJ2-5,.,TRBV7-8,TGTGCCAGCAGCTTCACGACCGGAGAAGAGACCCAGTACTTC,CASSFTTGEETQYF
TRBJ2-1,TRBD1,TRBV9,TGTGCCAGCAGCATACAGGGGGTCACCTACAATGAGCAGTTCTTC,CASSIQGVTYNEQFF
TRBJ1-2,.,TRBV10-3,TGTGCCATCAGGACCGACATCGATTCTGGCTACACCTTC,CAIRTDIDSGYTF
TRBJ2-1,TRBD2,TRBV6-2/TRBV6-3,TGTGCCAGCAGTCCAGGGCAAGCGGGGAGGTACAATGAGCAGTTCTTC,CASSPGQAGRYNEQFF
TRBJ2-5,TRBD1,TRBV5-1,TGCGCCAGCAGCTCGGGGACAGGGAGCGGGACCCAGTACTTC,CASSSGTGSGTQYF